These 2 T cell receptor beta chains were sequenced from one sample in a study of cytomegalovirus exposure and HLA in healthy donors. Researchers ran the PCR with 60 Vbeta and 13 Jbeta primers. The data were produced by immunoSEQ multiplex PCR, yet TCRdb's version contains in-frame clones alone and is incomplete. The profile covers 150,000 or so clones, with under 85% appearing a single time and over 2.5% taken by the ten largest. The sample taken for sequencing was PBMCs. The origin of the receptors is a man between 18 and 29 years old in good health and CMV-seronegative.

This sequence joins TRBV28 and TRBJ2-7, with D perhaps matching TRBD2 (7 bases). The J call may be mistaken, given a closer DNA end match to TRBJ2-5. The germline V gene encodes CDR1 MDHEN and CDR2 SYDVKM. The CDR3 length is 15 residues. The CDR3 DNA sequence: TGTGCCAGCAGTTTAGGCGGGGGCCTTAAAGAGACCCAGTACTTC. Translation: CASSLGGGLKETQYF.

V usage is TRBV29-1 and J usage is TRBJ2-1, with 9 nucleotides matching TRBD2. The CDR3 has 16 residues. Germline V lookup: CDR1 SQVTM, CDR2 ANQGSEA. With V trimmed by 0 bases and J by 0 bases, 3 bases remained unmatched. CDR3 sequence (DNA): TGCAGCGTTGAAGAGGCACTAGCGGGCTCCTACAATGAGCAGTTCTTC. Its protein is CSVEEALAGSYNEQFF.